The clone carrying this T cell receptor (beta chain) was counted only a few times. Its antigen is currently unknown. The entry originates in a study of cytomegalovirus exposure and HLA in healthy donors. Points from the study as a whole: An ancestry cluster, one associated with Asian ancestry, reportedly showed fewer N-insertions than the approximately 670-donor mean in a later analysis. Researchers reportedly found TCR beta sequences accurately predicted most subjects' HLA-A and HLA-B alleles. In a later analysis, at a false discovery rate of 0.05, approximately 15,000 TCR beta sequences matched HLA alleles. Among the sequence variants, a highly shared cluster was likely an artifact of sequencing.

V was cut by 4 bases and J by 7 bases, with 11 bases left in between. The germline V gene encodes CDR1 MNHEY and CDR2 SVGAGI. The CDR3 is 13 amino acids. PCR used 60 Vbeta primers and 13 Jbeta primers. Profiled with immunoSEQ multiplex PCR; TCRdb holds only in-frame clones, not every one. The sample includes 75,000 to 100,000 clones, about 70% of them seen just once. Sequencing used PBMCs. The chain links TRBV6-5 to TRBJ1-5; D perhaps matches TRBD1 (5 bases). This receptor was obtained from a female donor in good health and CMV-seropositive. CDR3 in amino acids: CASSSTGDQPQHF. The CDR3 nucleotides read TGTGCCAGCAGTTCCACAGGAGACCAGCCCCAGCATTTT.